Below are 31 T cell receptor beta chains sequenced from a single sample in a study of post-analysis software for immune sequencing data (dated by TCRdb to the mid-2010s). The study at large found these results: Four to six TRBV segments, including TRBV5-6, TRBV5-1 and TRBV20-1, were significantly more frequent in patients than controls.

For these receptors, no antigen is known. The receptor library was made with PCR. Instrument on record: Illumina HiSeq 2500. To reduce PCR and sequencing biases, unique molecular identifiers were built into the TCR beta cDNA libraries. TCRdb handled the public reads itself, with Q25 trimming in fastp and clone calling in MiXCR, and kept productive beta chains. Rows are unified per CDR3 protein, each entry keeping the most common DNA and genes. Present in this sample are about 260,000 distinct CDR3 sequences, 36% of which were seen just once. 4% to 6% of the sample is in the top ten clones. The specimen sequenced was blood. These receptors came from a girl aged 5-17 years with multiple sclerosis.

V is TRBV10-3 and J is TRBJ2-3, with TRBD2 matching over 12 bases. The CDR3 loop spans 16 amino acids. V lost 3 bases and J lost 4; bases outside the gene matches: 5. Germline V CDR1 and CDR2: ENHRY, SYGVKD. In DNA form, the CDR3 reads TGTGCCATCAGTGAAGGAGCTAGCGGGGGGGCAGATACGCAGTATTTT. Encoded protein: CAISEGASGGADTQYF.

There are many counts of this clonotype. The CDR3 loop is CASARGQILAKNIQYF. CDR3 DNA sequence: TGTGCCAGCGCGAGGGGACAGATTCTAGCCAAAAACATTCAGTACTTC. The gene calls are TRBV2 and TRBJ2-4; TRBD1 aligns across 7 bases. The germline V gene has CDR1 SNHLY and CDR2 FYNNEI. The CDR3 has 16 amino acids. J was trimmed by 0 bases and V by 8 bases; bases with no gene match: 10.

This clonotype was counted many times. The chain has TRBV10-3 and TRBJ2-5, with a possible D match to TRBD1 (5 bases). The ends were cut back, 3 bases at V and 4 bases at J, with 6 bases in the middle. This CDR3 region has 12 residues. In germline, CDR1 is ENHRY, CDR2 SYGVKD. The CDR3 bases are TGTGCCATCAGTGATGACAGAGAGACCCAGTACTTC. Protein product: CAISDDRETQYF.

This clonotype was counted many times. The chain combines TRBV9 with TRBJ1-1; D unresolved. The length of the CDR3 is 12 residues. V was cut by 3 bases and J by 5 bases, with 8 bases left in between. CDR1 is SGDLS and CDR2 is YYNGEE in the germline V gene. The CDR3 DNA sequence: TGTGCCAGCAGCGGGGAGGCAACTGAAGCTTTCTTT. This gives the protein CASSGEATEAFF.

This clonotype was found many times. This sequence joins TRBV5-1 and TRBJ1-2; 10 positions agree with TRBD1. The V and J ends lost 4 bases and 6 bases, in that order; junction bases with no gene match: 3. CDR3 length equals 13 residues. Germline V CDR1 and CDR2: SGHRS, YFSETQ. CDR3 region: CASSGGTGDGYTF. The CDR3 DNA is TGCGCCAGCAGCGGAGGGACAGGGGATGGCTACACCTTC.

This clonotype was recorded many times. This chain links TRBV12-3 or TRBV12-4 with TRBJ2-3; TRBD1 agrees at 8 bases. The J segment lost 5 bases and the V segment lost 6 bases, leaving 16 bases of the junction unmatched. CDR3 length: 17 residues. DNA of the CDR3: TGTGCCAGCAGCCCCATCGCCCCAGGACAGGGTGGAGATACGCAGTATTTT. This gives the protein CASSPIAPGQGGDTQYF.

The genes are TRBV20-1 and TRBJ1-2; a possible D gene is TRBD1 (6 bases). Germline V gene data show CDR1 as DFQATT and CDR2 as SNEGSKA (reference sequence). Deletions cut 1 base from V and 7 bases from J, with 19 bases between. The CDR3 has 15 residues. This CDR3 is CSARGEKGGAGGYTF. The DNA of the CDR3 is TGCAGTGCTAGAGGCGAAAAGGGGGGTGCGGGTGGCTACACCTTC.

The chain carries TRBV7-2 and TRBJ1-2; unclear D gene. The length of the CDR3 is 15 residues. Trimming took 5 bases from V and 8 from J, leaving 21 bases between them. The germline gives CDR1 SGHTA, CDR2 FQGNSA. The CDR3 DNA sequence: TGTGCCAGCAGCGGTCGTAACCCAGAGTCAAAAGGCTACACCTTC. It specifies CASSGRNPESKGYTF.

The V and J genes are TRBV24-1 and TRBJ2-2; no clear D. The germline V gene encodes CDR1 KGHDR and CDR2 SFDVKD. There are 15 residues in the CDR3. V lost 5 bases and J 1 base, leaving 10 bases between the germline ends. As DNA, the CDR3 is TGTGCCACCAGTGGGGCCTCCAGGAACACCGGGGAGCTGTTTTTT. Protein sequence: CATSGASRNTGELFF.

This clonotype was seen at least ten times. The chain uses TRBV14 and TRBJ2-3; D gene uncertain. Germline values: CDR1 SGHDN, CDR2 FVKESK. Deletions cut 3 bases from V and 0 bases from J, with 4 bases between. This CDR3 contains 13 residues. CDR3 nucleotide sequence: TGTGCCAGCAGCCATACCAGCACAGATACGCAGTATTTT. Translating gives CASSHTSTDTQYF. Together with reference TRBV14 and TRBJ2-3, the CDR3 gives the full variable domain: EAGVTQFPSHSVIEKGQTVTLRCDPISGHDNLYWYRRVMGKEIKFLLHFVKESKQDESGMPNNRFLAERTGGTYSTLKVQPAELEDSGVYFCASSHTSTDTQYFGPGTRLTVL.

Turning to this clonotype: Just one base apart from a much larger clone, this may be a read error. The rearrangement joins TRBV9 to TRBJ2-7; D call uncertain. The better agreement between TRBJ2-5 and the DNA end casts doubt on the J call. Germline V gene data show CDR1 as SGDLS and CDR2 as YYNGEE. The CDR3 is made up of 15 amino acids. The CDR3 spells CARSVAPVDQETQYF. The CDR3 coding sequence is TGTGCCCGCAGCGTGGCTCCGGTAGACCAAGAGACCCAGTACTTC.

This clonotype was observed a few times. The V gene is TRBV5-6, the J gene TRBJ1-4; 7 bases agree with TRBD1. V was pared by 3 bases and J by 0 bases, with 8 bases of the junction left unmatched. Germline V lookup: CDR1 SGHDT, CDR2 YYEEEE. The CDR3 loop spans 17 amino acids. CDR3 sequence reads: CASSWRQGRATNEKLFF. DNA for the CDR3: TGTGCCAGCAGCTGGAGACAGGGTCGGGCAACTAATGAAAAACTGTTTTTT.

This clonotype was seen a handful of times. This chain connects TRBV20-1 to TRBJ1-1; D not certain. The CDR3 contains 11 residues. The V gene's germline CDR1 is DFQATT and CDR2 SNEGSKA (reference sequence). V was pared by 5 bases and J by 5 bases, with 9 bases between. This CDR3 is CSAVDGTEAFF. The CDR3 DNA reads TGCAGTGCTGTGGACGGGACTGAAGCTTTCTTT.

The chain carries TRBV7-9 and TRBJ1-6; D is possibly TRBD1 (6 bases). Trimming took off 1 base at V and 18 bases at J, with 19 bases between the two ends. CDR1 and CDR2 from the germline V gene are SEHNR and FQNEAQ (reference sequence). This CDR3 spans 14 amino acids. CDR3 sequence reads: CASSLGQEPLAPHF. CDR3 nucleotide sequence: TGTGCCAGCAGCTTAGGACAGGAGCCTTTGGCCCCCCACTTT.

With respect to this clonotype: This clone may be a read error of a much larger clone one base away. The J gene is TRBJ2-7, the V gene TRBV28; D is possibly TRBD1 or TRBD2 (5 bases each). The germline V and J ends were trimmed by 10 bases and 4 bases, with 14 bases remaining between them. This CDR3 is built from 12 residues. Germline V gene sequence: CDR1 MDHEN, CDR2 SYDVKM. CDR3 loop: CATKGRNYEQYF. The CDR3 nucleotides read TGTGCCACCAAGGGGAGAAATTACGAGCAGTACTTC.

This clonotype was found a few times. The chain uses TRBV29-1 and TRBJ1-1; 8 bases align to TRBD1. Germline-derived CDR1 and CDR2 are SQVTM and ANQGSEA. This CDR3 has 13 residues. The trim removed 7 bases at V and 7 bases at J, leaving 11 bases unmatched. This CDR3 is CSAADRGDLEAFF. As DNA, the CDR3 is TGCAGCGCGGCAGACAGGGGCGACCTTGAAGCTTTCTTT.

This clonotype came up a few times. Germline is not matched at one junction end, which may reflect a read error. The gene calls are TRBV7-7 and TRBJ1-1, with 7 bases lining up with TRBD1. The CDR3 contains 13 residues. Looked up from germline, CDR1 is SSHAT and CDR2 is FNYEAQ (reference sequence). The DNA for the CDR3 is TGTGCCTGCAGCGTTTACAGGGGCGCTGAAGCTTTCTTT. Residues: CACSVYRGAEAFF.

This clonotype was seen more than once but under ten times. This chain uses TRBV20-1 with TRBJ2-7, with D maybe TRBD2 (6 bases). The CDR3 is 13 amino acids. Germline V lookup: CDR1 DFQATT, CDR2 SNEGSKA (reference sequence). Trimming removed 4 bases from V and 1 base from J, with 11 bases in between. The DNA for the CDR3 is TGCAGTGCTATCCCGGCGGGGTCCTACGAGCAGTACTTC. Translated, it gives CSAIPAGSYEQYF.

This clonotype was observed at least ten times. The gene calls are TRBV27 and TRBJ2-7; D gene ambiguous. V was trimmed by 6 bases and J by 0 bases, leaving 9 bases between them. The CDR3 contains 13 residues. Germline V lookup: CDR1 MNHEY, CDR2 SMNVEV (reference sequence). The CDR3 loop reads CASRARSSYEQYF. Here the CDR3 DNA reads TGTGCCAGCAGAGCACGGAGCTCCTACGAGCAGTACTTC.

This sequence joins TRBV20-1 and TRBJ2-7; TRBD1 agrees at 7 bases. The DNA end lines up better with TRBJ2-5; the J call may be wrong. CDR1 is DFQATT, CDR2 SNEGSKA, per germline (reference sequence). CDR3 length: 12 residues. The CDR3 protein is CSAKGAWETQYF. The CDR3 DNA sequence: TGCAGTGCTAAGGGGGCCTGGGAGACCCAGTACTTC.

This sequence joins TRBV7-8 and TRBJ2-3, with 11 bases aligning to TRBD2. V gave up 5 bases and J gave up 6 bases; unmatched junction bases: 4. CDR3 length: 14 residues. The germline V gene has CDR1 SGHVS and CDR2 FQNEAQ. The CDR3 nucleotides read TGTGCCAGCAGCACACTAGCGGGAGTGGATACGCAGTATTTT. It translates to CASSTLAGVDTQYF.

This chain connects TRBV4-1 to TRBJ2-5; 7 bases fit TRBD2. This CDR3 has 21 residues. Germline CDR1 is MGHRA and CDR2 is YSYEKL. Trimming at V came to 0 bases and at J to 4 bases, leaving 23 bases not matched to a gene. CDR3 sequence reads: CASSQDGSYSVQRGLGETQYF. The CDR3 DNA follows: TGCGCCAGCAGCCAAGATGGGTCCTACAGCGTCCAGCGGGGCCTCGGAGAGACCCAGTACTTC.

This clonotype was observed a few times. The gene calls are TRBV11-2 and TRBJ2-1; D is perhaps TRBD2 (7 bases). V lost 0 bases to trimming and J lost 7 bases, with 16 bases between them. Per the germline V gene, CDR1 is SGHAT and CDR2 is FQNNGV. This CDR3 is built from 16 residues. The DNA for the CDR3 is TGTGCCAGCAGCTTAGATCGACTAGGGGGGGGAAATGAGCAGTTCTTC. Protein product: CASSLDRLGGGNEQFF. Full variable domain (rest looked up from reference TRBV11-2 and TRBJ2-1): EAGVAQSPRYKIIEKRQSVAFWCNPISGHATLYWYQQILGQGPKLLIQFQNNGVVDDSQLPKDRFSAERLKGVDSTLKIQPAKLEDSAVYLCASSLDRLGGGNEQFFGPGTRLTVL.

The CDR3 loop is CASSSGRQSKETQYF. The CDR3 bases are TGTGCCAGCAGCTCCGGAAGACAGTCAAAAGAGACCCAGTACTTC. The rearrangement joins TRBV7-7 to TRBJ2-7, with a possible D match to TRBD1 (5 bases). The J call may be faulty, since TRBJ2-5 better matches the DNA end. This CDR3 contains 15 residues. The germline V gene has CDR1 SSHAT and CDR2 FNYEAQ (reference sequence).

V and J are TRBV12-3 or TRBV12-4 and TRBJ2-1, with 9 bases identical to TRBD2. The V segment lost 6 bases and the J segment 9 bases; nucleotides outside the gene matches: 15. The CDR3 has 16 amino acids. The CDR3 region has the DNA TGTGCCAGCAGCCTCCTAGGGCGGGAGGGCCAGGTTGAGCAGTTCTTC. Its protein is CASSLLGREGQVEQFF.

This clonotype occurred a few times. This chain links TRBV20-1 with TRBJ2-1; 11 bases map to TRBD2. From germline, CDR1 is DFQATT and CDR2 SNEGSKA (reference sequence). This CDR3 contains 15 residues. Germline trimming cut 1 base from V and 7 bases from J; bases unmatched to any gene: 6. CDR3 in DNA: TGCAGTGCTAGAGTATATAGCGGGGGGGGAAATGAGCAGTTCTTC. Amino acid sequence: CSARVYSGGGNEQFF.

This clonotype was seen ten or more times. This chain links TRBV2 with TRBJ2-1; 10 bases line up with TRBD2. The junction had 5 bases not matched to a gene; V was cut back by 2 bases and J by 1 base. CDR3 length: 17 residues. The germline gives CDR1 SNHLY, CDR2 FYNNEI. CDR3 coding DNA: TGTGCCAGCAGTGAAATAACTAGCGGGAAGTCCTACAATGAGCAGTTCTTC. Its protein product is CASSEITSGKSYNEQFF.

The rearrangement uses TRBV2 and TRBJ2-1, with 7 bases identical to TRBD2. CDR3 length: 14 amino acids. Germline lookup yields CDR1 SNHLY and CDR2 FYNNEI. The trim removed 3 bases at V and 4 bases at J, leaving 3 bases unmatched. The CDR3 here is CASSDRGLYNEQFF. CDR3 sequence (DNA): TGTGCCAGCAGTGATCGGGGACTATACAATGAGCAGTTCTTC. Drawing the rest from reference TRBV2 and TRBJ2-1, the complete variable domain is EPEVTQTPSHQVTQMGQEVILRCVPISNHLYFYWYRQILGQKVEFLVSFYNNEISEKSEIFDDQFSVERPDGSNFTLKIRSTKLEDSAMYFCASSDRGLYNEQFFGPGTRLTVL.

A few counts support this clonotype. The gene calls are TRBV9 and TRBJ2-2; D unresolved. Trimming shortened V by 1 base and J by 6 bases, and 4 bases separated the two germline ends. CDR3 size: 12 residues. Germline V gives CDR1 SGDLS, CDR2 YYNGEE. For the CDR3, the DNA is TGTGCCAGCAGCGTATTCGCCGGGGAGCTGTTTTTT. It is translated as CASSVFAGELFF.

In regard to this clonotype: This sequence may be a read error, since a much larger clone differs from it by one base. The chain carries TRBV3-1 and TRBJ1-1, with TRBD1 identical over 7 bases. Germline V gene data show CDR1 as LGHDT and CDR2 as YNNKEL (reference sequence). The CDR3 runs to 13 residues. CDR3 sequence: CVSSLGTETEAFF. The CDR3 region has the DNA TGTGTCAGCAGCCTAGGGACAGAAACTGAAGCTTTCTTT.

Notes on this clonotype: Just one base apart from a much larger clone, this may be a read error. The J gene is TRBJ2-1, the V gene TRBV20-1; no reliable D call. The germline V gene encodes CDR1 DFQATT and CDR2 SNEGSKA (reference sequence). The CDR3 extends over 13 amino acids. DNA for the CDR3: TGCAGTGGCGCGACTGGCAGCGACAATGAGCATTTCTTC. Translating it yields CSGATGSDNEHFF.